Included here is one TCR beta chain sequence, with context. The target antigen is unknown. Repertoires were generated with immunoSEQ multiplex PCR, while TCRdb's copy carries only in-frame clones and drops some. The data show about 2.1 million clones, with 80% to 95% seen just once and about 1.7% held by the top ten. This record comes from a study of shared clonotypes between healthy human individuals. General observations from the study: The naive CD4 repertoires of several donors were compared, and around 5.1% of clonotypes were shared.

Naivety among CD8 cells was defined by CD45RO negativity and positive CCR7 selection, thereby excluding terminally differentiated effector memory CD45RA+ cells. The CDR3 runs 13 residues. V lost 5 bases and J lost 2, with 10 bases in between. CDR1 is SGHVS, CDR2 FNYEAQ, per germline. This clonotype was sampled from a man younger than 35 in good health. Some clones in this sample may be carry-over from other donors' samples. Sequences were obtained from naive CD8+ T cells from PBMCs. The chain carries TRBV7-6 and TRBJ2-7; D not resolved. The CDR3 is CASSVRLTYEQYF. The CDR3 DNA follows: TGTGCCAGCAGCGTACGCCTAACCTACGAGCAGTACTTC.